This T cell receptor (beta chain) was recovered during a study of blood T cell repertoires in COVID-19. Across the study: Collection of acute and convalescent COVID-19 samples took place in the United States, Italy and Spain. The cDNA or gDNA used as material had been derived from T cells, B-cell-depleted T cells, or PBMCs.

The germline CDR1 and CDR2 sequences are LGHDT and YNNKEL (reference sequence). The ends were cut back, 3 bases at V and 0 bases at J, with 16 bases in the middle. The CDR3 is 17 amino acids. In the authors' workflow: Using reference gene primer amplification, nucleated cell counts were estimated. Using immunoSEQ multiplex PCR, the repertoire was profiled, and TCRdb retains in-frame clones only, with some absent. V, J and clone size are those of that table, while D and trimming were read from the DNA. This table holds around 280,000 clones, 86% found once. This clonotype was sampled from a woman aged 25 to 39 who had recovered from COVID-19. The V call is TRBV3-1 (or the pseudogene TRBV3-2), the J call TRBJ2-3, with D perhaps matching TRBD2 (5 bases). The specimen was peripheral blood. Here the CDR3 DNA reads TGTGCCAGCAGCCACAGTCAAGGCGGGTCTAGCACAGATACGCAGTATTTT. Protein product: CASSHSQGGSSTDTQYF.